This T cell receptor (beta chain) was recovered during a study of radiotherapy plus CTLA-4 blockade in lung cancer (dated by TCRdb to the late 2010s). The study in broad terms: Objective responses were observed in 18% of enrolled patients, and disease control was achieved in 25% to 35%. Here is what the overall study found, with its caveats: After treatment with radiotherapy and ipilimumab, TCR clones that originated in tumors expanded in peripheral blood. The strongest predictors of response, as reported, were early dynamic changes in blood T cell clones along with a rise in serum interferon-beta after radiation.

Ends trimmed: V by 3 bases, J by 8 bases; bases unmatched to a gene: 9. Sequences SGHRS (CDR1) and YFSETQ (CDR2) are obtained from the germline V gene. The CDR3 sequence holds 16 residues, the cysteine and phenylalanine included. Only the CDR3 DNA is retained, 48 bases long and in frame from the first base. About this clone: Its recognized antigen is unknown. Base quality data are lacking; no much larger clone is found one base away.

In this study, focal radiation therapy paired with CTLA-4 blockade (ipilimumab) was tested in patients who had chemo-refractory metastatic non-small-cell lung cancer. Libraries were made using the immunoSEQ multiplex PCR assay. The immuneACCESS repertoire file appears here via TCRdb, limited to in-frame rearrangements. These files lack a portion of the clones; in checked studies, under half of the deficit traces to unresolved V genes, and the cause of the others is not known. Present in this sample are about 1,500 clones, 80% to 90% of which were seen just once. The ten largest clones represent about 8.9% of the sample.

The material was tumor tissue, obtained from a patient treated with radiotherapy plus ipilimumab. The receptor was derived from a human donor with non-small cell lung cancer who had a complete response to radiotherapy plus ipilimumab. The rearrangement combines TRBV5-1 with TRBJ1-6; 9 bases in the junction line up with TRBD1. The DNA is TGCGCCAGCAGCTCCGGGACAGGGAATAAGGATTCACCCCTCCACTTT. It translates as CASSSGTGNKDSPLHF.